One and the same sample provided the 14 T cell receptor beta chains below, sequenced in a study of early T cells in non-severe SARS-CoV-2 infection. TCRdb reprocessed the 5' RACE reads with MiXCR, giving one entry per CDR3 protein. This sample carries tens of thousands of distinct CDR3 sequences, about 10% of them seen once, and the ten largest clones take 8% to 10%. Sequencing was performed on whole blood, taken at baseline. The receptors come from an adult who was a healthcare worker with PCR-confirmed SARS-CoV-2 infection or an uninfected control (not recorded which).

This clonotype was counted a few times. The J gene is TRBJ2-3, the V gene TRBV3-1; D is undetermined. In germline, CDR1 is LGHDT, CDR2 YNNKEL (reference sequence). Trimming pared 0 bases from V and 6 bases from J, leaving 13 bases between. This CDR3 has 15 amino acids. The CDR3 sequence is CASSQDQTGSDTQYF. In DNA form, the CDR3 reads TGTGCCAGCAGCCAAGATCAAACGGGTTCCGATACGCAGTATTTT.

This clonotype was seen a few times. The chain combines TRBV6-6 with TRBJ2-5, with D unresolved. Germline CDR1 and CDR2: MNHNY and SVGAGI (reference sequence). V was pared by 2 bases and J by 4 bases, with 5 bases between. CDR3 length equals 12 residues. The CDR3 region has the DNA TGTGCCAGCAGTTACCCCAGAGAGACCCAGTACTTC. Amino acids: CASSYPRETQYF.

The chain combines TRBV3-1 with TRBJ1-1, with a tentative D call TRBD1 (6 bases). V dropped 1 base and J dropped 3 bases, with 9 bases sitting between them. Germline CDR1 and CDR2: LGHDT and YNNKEL (reference sequence). This CDR3 is built from 14 residues. The CDR3 spells CASSQVRGYTEAFF. In nucleotides, the CDR3 is TGTGCCAGCAGCCAAGTCAGGGGATACACTGAAGCTTTCTTT.

This clonotype was picked up many times. The rearrangement links TRBV7-9 to TRBJ2-1, with D maybe TRBD2 (5 bases). CDR1 and CDR2 (germline): SEHNR, FQNEAQ (reference sequence). The CDR3 is 13 amino acids. V lost 2 bases to trimming and J lost 8 bases, with 10 bases between them. The CDR3 loop is CASSLMGDHEQFF. The CDR3 DNA reads as TGTGCCAGCAGCTTAATGGGAGATCATGAGCAGTTCTTC.

The chain links TRBV7-8 to TRBJ2-2, with D possibly being TRBD2 (6 bases). The CDR3 loop spans 16 amino acids. V lost 5 bases and J lost 4, with 17 bases in between. Germline-derived CDR1 and CDR2 are SGHVS and FQNEAQ. The chain's CDR3 is CASSHPGTGGTGELFF. In nucleotides, the CDR3 is TGTGCCAGCAGCCACCCAGGGACCGGGGGCACCGGGGAGCTGTTTTTT.

This clonotype was detected a few times. In DNA, the CDR3 is TGTGCCAGTAGTATAGCGTGGGGGCGGAATGAGCAGTTCTTC. Protein sequence: CASSIAWGRNEQFF. The chain is built from TRBV19 and TRBJ2-1, with TRBD1 as a possible D gene (6 bases). The germline gives CDR1 LNHDA, CDR2 SQIVND (reference sequence). Trimming removed 1 base at V and 7 bases at J, with 11 bases between. The CDR3 consists of 14 residues.

This clonotype turned up a few times. The V call is TRBV20-1, the J call TRBJ2-2; D remains unclear. The length of the CDR3 is 15 residues. CDR1 and CDR2 from the germline V gene are DFQATT and SNEGSKA (reference sequence). The ends were cut back, 0 bases at V and 6 bases at J, with 14 bases in the middle. The CDR3 protein is CSARDRLIQPGELFF. Here the CDR3 DNA reads TGCAGTGCTAGAGATCGATTGATACAGCCCGGGGAGCTGTTTTTT.

This clonotype has a count of ten or more. The chain recombines TRBV6-6 with TRBJ1-1; tentative D call: TRBD1 (5 bases). The CDR3 spans 13 residues. The germline gives CDR1 MNHNY, CDR2 SVGAGI (reference sequence). With 5 bases removed from V and 0 bases from J, the gap between germline ends came to 7 bases. The CDR3 region is CASSRGVNTEAFF. The CDR3 DNA follows: TGTGCCAGCAGTCGGGGGGTGAACACTGAAGCTTTCTTT.

This clonotype was detected only a few times. The chain uses TRBV7-3 and TRBJ2-2; 9 bases map to TRBD1. This CDR3 is 15 amino acids long. V shed 5 bases and J 5 bases; nucleotides not matched to a gene: 6. The germline CDR1 and CDR2 sequences are SGHTA and FQGTGA. The CDR3 sequence is CASSRIQGATGELFF. The DNA of the CDR3 is TGTGCCAGCAGCAGGATACAGGGGGCGACCGGGGAGCTGTTTTTT.

This clonotype came up many times. The chain carries TRBV19 and TRBJ2-1; TRBD2 matches at 9 bases. The CDR3 spans 15 residues. Germline CDR1 LNHDA, CDR2 SQIVND (reference sequence). With 3 bases clipped from V and 6 bases from J, the junction kept 6 bases outside the gene matches. CDR3 region: CASSIGAGGRNEQFF. DNA of the CDR3: TGTGCCAGTAGTATCGGGGCGGGAGGGCGCAATGAGCAGTTCTTC.

J is TRBJ1-2 and V is TRBV20-1, with a possible D match to TRBD1 (6 bases). With 6 bases removed from V and 3 bases from J, the gap between germline ends came to 11 bases. From germline, CDR1 is DFQATT and CDR2 SNEGSKA (reference sequence). This CDR3 spans 12 amino acids. The CDR3 sequence is CSAADSHYGYTF. In nucleotides, the CDR3 is TGCAGTGCAGCGGACAGCCACTATGGCTACACCTTC.

The J gene is TRBJ1-2, the V gene TRBV28, with D possibly matching TRBD1 (5 bases). This CDR3 contains 13 residues. V dropped 8 bases and J dropped 4 bases, with 14 bases sitting between them. The V gene's germline CDR1 is MDHEN and CDR2 SYDVKM. The chain's CDR3 is CASQGGQGYGYTF. The CDR3 DNA reads as TGTGCCAGCCAGGGAGGTCAGGGCTATGGCTACACCTTC.

The V and J genes are TRBV11-3 and TRBJ1-1; unclear D gene. CDR1 and CDR2 from the germline V gene are SGHNT and YENEEA. CDR3 size: 17 residues. The V and J ends lost 2 bases and 5 bases respectively, with 21 bases between them. This CDR3 reads CASSLSGLPKAGTEAFF. The DNA for the CDR3 is TGTGCCAGCAGCTTAAGCGGTCTGCCGAAGGCGGGGACTGAAGCTTTCTTT.

This clonotype was observed at least ten times. The V gene is TRBV29-1, the J gene TRBJ2-1, with 12 nucleotides matching TRBD2. V lost 3 bases, J lost 0 bases, and 27 bases stayed unmatched. Germline loops: CDR1 SQVTM, CDR2 ANQGSEA. The CDR3 runs to 24 residues. The CDR3 DNA is TGCAGCGTTGATATTATTCCCTCCCCCAGGAGACTAGCGGGAGTCGTTAGCTCCTACAATGAGCAGTTCTTC. This codes for CSVDIIPSPRRLAGVVSSYNEQFF.